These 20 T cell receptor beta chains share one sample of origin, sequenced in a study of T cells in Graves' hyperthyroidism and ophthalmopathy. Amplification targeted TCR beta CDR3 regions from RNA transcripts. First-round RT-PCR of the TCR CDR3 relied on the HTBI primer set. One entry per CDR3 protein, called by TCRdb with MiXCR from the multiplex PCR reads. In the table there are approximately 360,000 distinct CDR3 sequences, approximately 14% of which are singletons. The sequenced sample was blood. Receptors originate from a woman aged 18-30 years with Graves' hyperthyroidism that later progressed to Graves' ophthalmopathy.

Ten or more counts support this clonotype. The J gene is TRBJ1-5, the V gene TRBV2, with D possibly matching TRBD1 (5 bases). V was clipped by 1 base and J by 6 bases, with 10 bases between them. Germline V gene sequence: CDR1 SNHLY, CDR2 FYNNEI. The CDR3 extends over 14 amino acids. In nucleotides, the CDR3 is TGTGCCAGCAGTGAAGGCTCGGGGGGTCAGCCCCAGCATTTT. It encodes CASSEGSGGQPQHF.

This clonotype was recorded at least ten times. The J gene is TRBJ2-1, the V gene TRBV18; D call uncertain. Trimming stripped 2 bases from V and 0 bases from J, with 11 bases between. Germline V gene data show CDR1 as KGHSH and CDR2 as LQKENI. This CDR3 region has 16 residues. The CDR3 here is CASSPSGFSSYNEQFF. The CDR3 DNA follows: TGTGCCAGCTCACCATCTGGCTTTAGCTCCTACAATGAGCAGTTCTTC.

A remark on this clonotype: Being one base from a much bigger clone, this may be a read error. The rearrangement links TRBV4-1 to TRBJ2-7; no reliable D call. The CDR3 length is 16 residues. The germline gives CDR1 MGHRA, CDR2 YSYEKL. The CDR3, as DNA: TGCGCCAGCAGCCAAGTCGACATGGGGTTCTCTTACGGGCAGTACTTC. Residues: CASSQVDMGFSYGQYF.

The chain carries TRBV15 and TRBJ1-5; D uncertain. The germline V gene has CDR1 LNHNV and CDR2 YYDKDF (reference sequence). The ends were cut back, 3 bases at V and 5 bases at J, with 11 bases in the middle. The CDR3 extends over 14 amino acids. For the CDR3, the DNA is TGTGCCACCAGCAGCTGGGGAGAGCATCAGCCCCAGCATTTT. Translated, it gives CATSSWGEHQPQHF.

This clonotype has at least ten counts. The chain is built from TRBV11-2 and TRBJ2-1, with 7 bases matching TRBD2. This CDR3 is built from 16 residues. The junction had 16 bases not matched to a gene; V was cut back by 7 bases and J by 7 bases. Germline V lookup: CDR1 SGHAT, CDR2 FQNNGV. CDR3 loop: CASILRAGVRGNEQFF. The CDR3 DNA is TGTGCCAGCATTCTAAGGGCGGGAGTTCGTGGGAATGAGCAGTTCTTC.

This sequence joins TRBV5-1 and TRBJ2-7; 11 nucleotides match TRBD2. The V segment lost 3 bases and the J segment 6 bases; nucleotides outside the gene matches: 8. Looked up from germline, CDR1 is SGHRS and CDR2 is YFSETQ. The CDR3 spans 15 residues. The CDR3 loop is CASSWFSGGAREQYF. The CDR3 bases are TGCGCCAGCAGCTGGTTTAGCGGGGGGGCCCGCGAGCAGTACTTC.

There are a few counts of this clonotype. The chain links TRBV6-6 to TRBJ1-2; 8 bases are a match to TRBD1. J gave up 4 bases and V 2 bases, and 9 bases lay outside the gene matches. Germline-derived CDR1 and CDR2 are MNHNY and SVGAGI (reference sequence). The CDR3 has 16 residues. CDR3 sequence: CASSYDQHTGGYGYTF. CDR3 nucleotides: TGTGCCAGCAGTTACGATCAACACACAGGGGGCTATGGCTACACCTTC.

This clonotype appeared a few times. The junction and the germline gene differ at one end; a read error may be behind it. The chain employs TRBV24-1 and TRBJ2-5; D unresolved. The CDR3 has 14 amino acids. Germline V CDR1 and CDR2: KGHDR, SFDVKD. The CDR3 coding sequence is TGTGCCACCGGTGATGAAGACAATCAAGAGACCCAGTACTTC. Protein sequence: CATGDEDNQETQYF.

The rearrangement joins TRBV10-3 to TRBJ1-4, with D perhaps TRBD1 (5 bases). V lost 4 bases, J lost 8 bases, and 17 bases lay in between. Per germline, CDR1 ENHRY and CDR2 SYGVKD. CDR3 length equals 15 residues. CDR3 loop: CAISARQPAEEKLFF. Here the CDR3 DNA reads TGTGCCATCAGTGCGAGACAGCCGGCCGAAGAAAAACTGTTTTTT.

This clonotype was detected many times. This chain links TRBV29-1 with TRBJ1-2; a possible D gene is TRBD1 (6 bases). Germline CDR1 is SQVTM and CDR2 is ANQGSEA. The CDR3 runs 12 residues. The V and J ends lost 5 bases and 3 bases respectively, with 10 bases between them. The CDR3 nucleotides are TGCAGCGTTTCCCCAGGGGACTATGGCTACACCTTC. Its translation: CSVSPGDYGYTF.

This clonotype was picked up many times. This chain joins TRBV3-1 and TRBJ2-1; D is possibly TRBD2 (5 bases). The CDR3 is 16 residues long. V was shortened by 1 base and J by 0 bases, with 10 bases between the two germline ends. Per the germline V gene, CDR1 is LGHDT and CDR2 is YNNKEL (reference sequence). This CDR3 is CASSQGWRSSYNEQFF. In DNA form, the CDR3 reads TGTGCCAGCAGCCAAGGGTGGAGGTCCTCCTACAATGAGCAGTTCTTC.

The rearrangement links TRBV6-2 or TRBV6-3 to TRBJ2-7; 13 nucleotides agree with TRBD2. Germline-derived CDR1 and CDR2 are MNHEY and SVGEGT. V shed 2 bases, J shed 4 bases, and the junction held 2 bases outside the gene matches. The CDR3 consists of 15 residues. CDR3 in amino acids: CASSYRTSGGYEQYF. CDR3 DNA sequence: TGTGCCAGCAGTTACCGGACTAGCGGGGGATACGAGCAGTACTTC.

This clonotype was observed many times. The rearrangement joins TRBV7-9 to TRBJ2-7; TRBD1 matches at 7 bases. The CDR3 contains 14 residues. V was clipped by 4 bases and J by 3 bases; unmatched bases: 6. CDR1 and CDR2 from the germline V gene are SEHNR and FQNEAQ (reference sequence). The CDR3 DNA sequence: TGTGCCAGCAGCTCAAGACAGGGCTTCTACGAGCAGTACTTC. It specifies CASSSRQGFYEQYF. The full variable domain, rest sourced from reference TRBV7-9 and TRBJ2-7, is DTGVSQNPRHKITKRGQNVTFRCDPISEHNRLYWYRQTLGQGPEFLTYFQNEAQLEKSRLLSDRFSAERPKGSFSTLEIQRTEQGDSAMYLCASSSRQGFYEQYFGPGTRLTVT.

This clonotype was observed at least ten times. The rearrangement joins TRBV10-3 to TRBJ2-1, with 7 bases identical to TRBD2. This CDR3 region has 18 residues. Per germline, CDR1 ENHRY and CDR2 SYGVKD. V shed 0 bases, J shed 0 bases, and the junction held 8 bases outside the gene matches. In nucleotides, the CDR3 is TGTGCCATCAGTGAGTCGACGGCTAGCGGAACCTCCTACAATGAGCAGTTCTTC. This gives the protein CAISESTASGTSYNEQFF.

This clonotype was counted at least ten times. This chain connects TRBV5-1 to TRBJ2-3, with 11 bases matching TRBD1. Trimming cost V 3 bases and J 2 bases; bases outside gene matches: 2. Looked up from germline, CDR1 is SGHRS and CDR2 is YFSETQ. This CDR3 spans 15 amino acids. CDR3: CASSSGQGVTDTQYF. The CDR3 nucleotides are TGCGCCAGCAGCTCGGGACAGGGGGTCACAGATACGCAGTATTTT.

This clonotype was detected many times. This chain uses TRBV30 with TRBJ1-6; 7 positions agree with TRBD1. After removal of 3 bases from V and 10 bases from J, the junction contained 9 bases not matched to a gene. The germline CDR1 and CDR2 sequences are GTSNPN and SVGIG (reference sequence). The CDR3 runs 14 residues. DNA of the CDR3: TGTGCCTGGAGCCCCCAGGGGGTAGCGTCACCCCTCCACTTT. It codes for CAWSPQGVASPLHF.

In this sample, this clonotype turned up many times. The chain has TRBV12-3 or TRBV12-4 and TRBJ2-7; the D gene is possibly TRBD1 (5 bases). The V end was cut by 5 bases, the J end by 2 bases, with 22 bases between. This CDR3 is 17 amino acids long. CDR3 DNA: TGTGCCAGCAGTCCCCACAGACAGCTTCTGAGCCCCTACGAGCAGTACTTC. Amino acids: CASSPHRQLLSPYEQYF.

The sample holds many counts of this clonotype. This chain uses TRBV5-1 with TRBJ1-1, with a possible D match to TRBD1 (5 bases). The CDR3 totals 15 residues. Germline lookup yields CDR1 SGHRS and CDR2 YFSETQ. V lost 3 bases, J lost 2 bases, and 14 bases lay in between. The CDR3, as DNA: TGCGCCAGCAGCTCGATGACGGGGGATAACACTGAAGCTTTCTTT. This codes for CASSSMTGDNTEAFF.

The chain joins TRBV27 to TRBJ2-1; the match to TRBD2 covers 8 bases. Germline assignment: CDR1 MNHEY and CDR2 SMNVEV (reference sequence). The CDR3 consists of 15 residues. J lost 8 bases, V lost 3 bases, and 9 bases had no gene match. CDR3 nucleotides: TGTGCCAGCAGTTTCAAACTAGCGGTGATGGATGAGCAGTTCTTC. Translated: CASSFKLAVMDEQFF.

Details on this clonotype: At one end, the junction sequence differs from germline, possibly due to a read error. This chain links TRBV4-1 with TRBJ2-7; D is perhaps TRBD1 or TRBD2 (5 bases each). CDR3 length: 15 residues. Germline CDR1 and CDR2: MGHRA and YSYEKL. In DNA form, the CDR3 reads TGCGCCAGCAGCCCCTCCAGGGTCCCCGACTACGGGCAGTACTTC. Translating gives CASSPSRVPDYGQYF.